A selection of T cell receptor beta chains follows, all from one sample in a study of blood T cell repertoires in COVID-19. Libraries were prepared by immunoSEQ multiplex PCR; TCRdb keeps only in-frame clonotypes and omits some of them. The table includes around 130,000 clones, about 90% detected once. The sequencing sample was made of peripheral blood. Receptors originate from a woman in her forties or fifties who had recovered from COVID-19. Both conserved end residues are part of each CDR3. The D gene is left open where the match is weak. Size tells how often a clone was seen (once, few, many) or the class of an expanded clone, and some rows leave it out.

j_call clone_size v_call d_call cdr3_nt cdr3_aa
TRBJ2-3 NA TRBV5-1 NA TGCGCCAGCAGCCCATACATGGATACGCAGTATTTT CASSPYMDTQYF
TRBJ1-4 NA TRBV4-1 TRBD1 TGCGCCAGCAGCGGACACTTTCAGGGGGTGGGTGAAAAACTGTTTTTT CASSGHFQGVGEKLFF
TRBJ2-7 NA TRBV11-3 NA TGTGCCAGCAGCTTAGTAGACAATACCTACGAGCAGTACTTC CASSLVDNTYEQYF
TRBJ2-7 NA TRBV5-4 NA TGTGCCAGCAGCTTCGCGGCGGGATCTTACGAGCAGTACTTC CASSFAAGSYEQYF
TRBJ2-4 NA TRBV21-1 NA TGTGCCAGCAGCGAGGGACTAGCGGGAGTTTCAACCAAAAACATTCAGTACTTC CASSEGLAGVSTKNIQYF
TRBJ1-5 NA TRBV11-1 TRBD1 TGTGCCAGCAGCATATCGACAGGGGACAATCAGCCCCAGCATTTT CASSISTGDNQPQHF
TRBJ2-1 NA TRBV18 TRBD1 TGTGCCAGCTCACCCCTGGGTGCAGGGGGTAATGAGCAGTTCTTC CASSPLGAGGNEQFF
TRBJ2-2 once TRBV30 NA TGTGCCTGGAATCAGGGGAACACCGGGGAGCTGTTTTTT CAWNQGNTGELFF
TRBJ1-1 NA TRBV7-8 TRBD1 TGTGCCAGCAGCCAGAGGACAGGGCCCCCGCGGTCCACTGAAGCTTTCTTT CASSQRTGPPRSTEAFF
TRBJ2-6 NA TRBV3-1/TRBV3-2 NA TGTGCCAGCGCCCGCGCAGGGGCAACTGGGGCCAACGTCCTGACTTTC CASARAGATGANVLTF
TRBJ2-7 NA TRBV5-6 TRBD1 TGTGCCAGCAGCTTGATCGTAGGGACAGGGGCAGTCCCCTACGAGCAGTACTTC CASSLIVGTGAVPYEQYF
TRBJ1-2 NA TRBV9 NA TGTGCCAGCAGCGTAGGGGGTCGAGGGGGCTATGGCTACACCTTC CASSVGGRGGYGYTF
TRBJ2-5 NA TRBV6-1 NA TGTGCCAGCAGTGAACACAGGGATGGGGAGACCCAGTACTTC CASSEHRDGETQYF
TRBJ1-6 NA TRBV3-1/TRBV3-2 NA TGTGCCAGCAGCCTGTGGACATCCGACAGAACCAATTCACCCCTCCACTTT CASSLWTSDRTNSPLHF
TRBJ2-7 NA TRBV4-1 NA TGCGCCAGCAGCCCAACCGGGGGGCGGGGGAGCTCCTACGAGCAGTACTTC CASSPTGGRGSSYEQYF
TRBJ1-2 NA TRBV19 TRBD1 TGTGCCAGTACCATCTATGGGACAGGAACTCATGGCTACACCTTC CASTIYGTGTHGYTF
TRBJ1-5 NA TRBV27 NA TGTGCCAGCGGTCGGGCAGGGAATCAGCCCCAGCATTTT CASGRAGNQPQHF
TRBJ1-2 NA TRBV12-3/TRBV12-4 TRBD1 TGTGCCACGTCAGGGGGGATGTATGGCTACACCTTC CATSGGMYGYTF
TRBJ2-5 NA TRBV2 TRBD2 TGTGCCAGCAGTATACTAGCGGGGGGTCAAGAGACCCAGTACTTC CASSILAGGQETQYF
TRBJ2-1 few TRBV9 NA TGTGCCAGCAGCGTAGCACAGGCATCGCATGAGCAGTTCTTC CASSVAQASHEQFF
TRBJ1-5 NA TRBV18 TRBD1 TGTGCCAGCTCATTGACAGGGCATAGCAATCAGCCCCAGCATTTT CASSLTGHSNQPQHF
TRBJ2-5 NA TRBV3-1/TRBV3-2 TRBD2 TGTGCCAGCAGCCTTAGGACTAGCGTACTATCAGAGACCCAGTACTTC CASSLRTSVLSETQYF
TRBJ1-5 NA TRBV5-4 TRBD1 TGTGCCAGCAGCTTGGAGGGGGCAGGCAATCAGCCCCAGCATTTT CASSLEGAGNQPQHF
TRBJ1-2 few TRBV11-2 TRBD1 TGTGCCAGCACCCCGGGACAGACTCTTACTTATAACTATGGCTACACCTTC CASTPGQTLTYNYGYTF
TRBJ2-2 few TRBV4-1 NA TGCGCCAGCAGCCAATGGGGGCCCGGGGAGCTGTTTTTT CASSQWGPGELFF
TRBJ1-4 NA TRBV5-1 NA TGCGCCAGCAGCTTGAGCTGGGGCTCGGATGAAAAACTGTTTTTT CASSLSWGSDEKLFF
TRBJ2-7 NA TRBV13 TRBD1 TGTGCCAGCAGCTCCCCCCGGACAGGGTACGAGCAGTACTTC CASSSPRTGYEQYF